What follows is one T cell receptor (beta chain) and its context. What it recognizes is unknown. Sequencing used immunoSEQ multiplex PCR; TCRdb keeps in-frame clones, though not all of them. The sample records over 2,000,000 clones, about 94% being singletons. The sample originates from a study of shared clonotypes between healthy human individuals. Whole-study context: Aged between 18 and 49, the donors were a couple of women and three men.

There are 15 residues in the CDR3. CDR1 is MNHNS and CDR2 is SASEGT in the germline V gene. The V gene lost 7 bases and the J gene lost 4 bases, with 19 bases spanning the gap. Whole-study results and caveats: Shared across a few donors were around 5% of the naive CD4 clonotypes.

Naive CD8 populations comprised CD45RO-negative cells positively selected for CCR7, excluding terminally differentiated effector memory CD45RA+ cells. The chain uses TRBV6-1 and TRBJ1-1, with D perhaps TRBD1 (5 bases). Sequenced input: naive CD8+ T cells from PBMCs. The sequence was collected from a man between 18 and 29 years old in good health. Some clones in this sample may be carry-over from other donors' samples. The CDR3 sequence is CASNPREGTGTEAFF. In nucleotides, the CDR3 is TGTGCCAGCAACCCGCGAGAGGGGACGGGCACTGAAGCTTTCTTT.